This T cell receptor (beta chain) was captured in a study of T cell clonotyping in hematopoietic cell transplantation. This clone appeared a single time. Using immunoSEQ multiplex PCR, the repertoire was profiled, and TCRdb retains in-frame clones only, with some absent. The table lists over 10,000 clones, about four fifths of them singletons, with 5.8% in the top ten. The material was PBMCs, obtained 100 days after allogeneic stem cell transplant. The clonotype comes from a female patient in her thirties or forties who had an allogeneic stem cell transplant from a related donor, so T cells may come from the graft donor. Some clones in this sample may be carry-over from other donors' samples.

The CDR3 loop reads CASIEGEGSENQPQHF. CDR3 nucleotide sequence: TGTGCCAGCATCGAGGGCGAGGGGTCAGAGAATCAGCCCCAGCATTTT. The chain employs TRBV28 and TRBJ1-5; tentative D call: TRBD1 (5 bases). Trimming stripped 7 bases from V and 4 bases from J, with 20 bases between. Germline CDR1 and CDR2: MDHEN and SYDVKM. CDR3 size: 16 residues.